In this sample, the clone carrying this TCR beta chain turned up a few times. Its antigen is not known. Amplification targeted TCR beta CDR3 regions from RNA transcripts. HTBI primers were employed in a first-round RT-PCR of the TCR CDR3. MiXCR, run by TCRdb on the multiplex PCR reads, gives a single entry per CDR3 protein. The sample consists of 640,000 or so distinct CDR3 sequences, roughly 15% of them appearing once. The sample comes from a study of T cells in Graves' hyperthyroidism and ophthalmopathy. Study results and caveats: Most clonotypes expanded in thyroid above 0.001 were likewise present in blood.

The CDR3 sequence is 17 residues long. The junction had 7 bases not matched to a gene; V was cut back by 0 bases and J by 0 bases. Germline V gives CDR1 MGHRA, CDR2 YSYEKL. The sequenced material came from blood. This receptor was taken from a woman aged 40 to 50 with Graves' ophthalmopathy. This chain connects TRBV4-1 to TRBJ2-7, with TRBD2 matching over 8 bases. CDR3 region: CASSQDPSGGYSYEQYF. CDR3 coding DNA: TGCGCCAGCAGCCAAGATCCGTCGGGAGGGTACTCCTACGAGCAGTACTTC.